The rows below give T cell receptor beta chains drawn from one sample of a study of cytomegalovirus exposure and HLA in healthy donors. Clones were sequenced by immunoSEQ multiplex PCR, and TCRdb holds only the in-frame ones, with some missing. In total, the table holds 96,000 or so clones. Sequencing input: PBMCs. Receptors were obtained from a woman between 25 and 40 years old in good health and CMV-seronegative. CDR3s include the opening cysteine and the closing phenylalanine or tryptophan. A D gene is named only where the DNA matches it firmly.

cdr3_nt	cdr3_aa	v_call	d_call	j_call
TGTGCCAGCAGCTCAGGGTTCGATTCACCCCTCCACTTT	CASSSGFDSPLHF	TRBV7-6	-	TRBJ1-6
TGTGCCAGCAGCTTAGAAGGGAGAGGAGATACGCAGTATTTT	CASSLEGRGDTQYF	TRBV7-8	-	TRBJ2-3
TGTGCCAGCAGTGACTCGACAGGGGGCGCAGATACGCAGTATTTT	CASSDSTGGADTQYF	TRBV6-4	TRBD1	TRBJ2-3
TGTGCCAGCAGTTTTGACAGGGCGGATCTCCGGGCTTTCTTT	CASSFDRADLRAFF	TRBV5-4	TRBD1	TRBJ1-1
TGTGCCAGTAGTATTGACAGGGGAGCAACTAATGAAAAACTGTTTTTT	CASSIDRGATNEKLFF	TRBV19	TRBD1	TRBJ1-4
TGTGCCATCACTTTCGGACTAGCGGGGACCAACACAGATACGCAGTATTTT	CAITFGLAGTNTDTQYF	TRBV10-3	TRBD2	TRBJ2-3
TGTGCCAGCAGTCCGACAGGGTCCCCCTACGAGCAGTACTTC	CASSPTGSPYEQYF	TRBV27	TRBD1	TRBJ2-7
TGTGCCAGCAGCTCAACAGGCCCAGATACGCAGTATTTT	CASSSTGPDTQYF	TRBV11-3	-	TRBJ2-3
TGTGCCACCAGCAGAGATCAGGCGAGAATGGGCGAGCAGTACTTC	CATSRDQARMGEQYF	TRBV15	-	TRBJ2-7
TGTGCCAGCAGCCCTCGACAGTTCACTGAAGCTTTCTTT	CASSPRQFTEAFF	TRBV14	-	TRBJ1-1
TGTGCCACCAGCAGAGATAGGGCAGGGGTACAGACCCAGTACTTC	CATSRDRAGVQTQYF	TRBV15	-	TRBJ2-5
TGTGCCAGTAGTTTCTGGACAGACTATAGCAATCAGCCCCAGCATTTT	CASSFWTDYSNQPQHF	TRBV19	-	TRBJ1-5
TGTGCCAGCAGTTTCACAGGGGGAGCTGGGGCCAACGTCCTGACTTTC	CASSFTGGAGANVLTF	TRBV27	TRBD1	TRBJ2-6
TGTGCCAGCAGTAACCGGGACATGACTGGCTACACCTTC	CASSNRDMTGYTF	TRBV7-8	-	TRBJ1-2
TGTGCTAGCAGCTTAGGGGCGGACAGGGGAATCGATACGCAGTATTTT	CASSLGADRGIDTQYF	TRBV7-7	TRBD1	TRBJ2-3
TGTGCCAGCAGTCCACTAAGGAACACCGGGGAGCTGTTTTTT	CASSPLRNTGELFF	TRBV7-6	-	TRBJ2-2
TGTGCCAGCAGTGTCGAGCGGGCGGACATTCAGTACTTC	CASSVERADIQYF	TRBV2	-	TRBJ2-4
TGCGCCAGCAGCCCAATTACAGGGGAGAACACTGAAGCTTTCTTT	CASSPITGENTEAFF	TRBV4-1	TRBD1	TRBJ1-1
TGTGCCAGCAGCTTAGAATGGTCCTGGGCCATTCAGTACTTC	CASSLEWSWAIQYF	TRBV7-9	-	TRBJ2-4
TGTGCCAGCAGTTCACTTCAGGGGAACACTGAAGCTTTCTTT	CASSSLQGNTEAFF	TRBV27	-	TRBJ1-1
TGCGCCAGCAGCCAAGAAATTAGTGGGAAGGGGTCGGAGCCCCAGCATTTT	CASSQEISGKGSEPQHF	TRBV4-1	-	TRBJ1-5
TGCGCCAGCAGCTGGGACAGCCAAGAGACCCAGTACTTC	CASSWDSQETQYF	TRBV5-1	TRBD1	TRBJ2-5
TGTGCCAGCTCGGCGGCTAGCACAGATACGCAGTATTTT	CASSAASTDTQYF	TRBV6-4	-	TRBJ2-3
TGTGCCAGCAGCTTGGGGGCCCACTCTTACAATGAGCAGTTCTTC	CASSLGAHSYNEQFF	TRBV5-4	-	TRBJ2-1
TGTGCCAGCAGTCCCCCGGGACTAGCGGTACCTAATGAGCAGTTCTTC	CASSPPGLAVPNEQFF	TRBV28	TRBD2	TRBJ2-1
TGTGCCAGCAGCCAAGGCGGGGCCGACGGTGGCAATCAGCCCCAGCATTTT	CASSQGGADGGNQPQHF	TRBV4-2	-	TRBJ1-5
TGTGCCAGCAGCCAATTGGGCGGGGATCCCGGGGAGCTGTTTTTT	CASSQLGGDPGELFF	TRBV14	-	TRBJ2-2
TGTGCCAGCAGTTTAAGCTTGCAGCCCCAGCATTTT	CASSLSLQPQHF	TRBV28	-	TRBJ1-5
TGTGCCAGCAGTCCCCCGAGGCCTAGCAATCAGCCCCAGCATTTT	CASSPPRPSNQPQHF	TRBV28	-	TRBJ1-5
TGTGCCAGCAGTTACTCACATGGCTACGAGCAGTACTTC	CASSYSHGYEQYF	TRBV6-5	-	TRBJ2-7
TGTGCCAGCCTCAGGGATGCCGACTCCTACGAGCAGTACTTC	CASLRDADSYEQYF	TRBV6-1	-	TRBJ2-7
TGTGCCAGCAGTCTCCGACAAGTAGAAAAACTGTTTTTT	CASSLRQVEKLFF	TRBV2	-	TRBJ1-4
TGTGCCAGCAGTAGGACAGGGGGCTTAATGAGGGCTGAAGCTTTCTTT	CASSRTGGLMRAEAFF	TRBV28	TRBD1	TRBJ1-1
TGTGCCATCAGTGAGTCGGAAGGAGGGCGCCCCGTGGGATATAACTATGGCTACACCTTC	CAISESEGGRPVGYNYGYTF	TRBV10-3	-	TRBJ1-2
TGTGCCAGCAGCTTGGGACAGGGCCTTAATGAAAAACTGTTTTTT	CASSLGQGLNEKLFF	TRBV5-6	TRBD1	TRBJ1-4
TGTGCCAGCACCCCTTCGGAGCAGTCAGGGGCCAACGTCCTGACTTTC	CASTPSEQSGANVLTF	TRBV28	-	TRBJ2-6
TGTGCCAGCAGCTTAGCTTCACGGGGAAACACCATATATTTT	CASSLASRGNTIYF	TRBV7-2	-	TRBJ1-3
TGTGCCAGCGGTCCTGAAAGCCGCGACAGGATGAACACTGAAGCTTTCTTT	CASGPESRDRMNTEAFF	TRBV27	-	TRBJ1-1
TGTGCCTGGAGTGTCATCAGGGGCCACTATGGCTACACCTTC	CAWSVIRGHYGYTF	TRBV30	-	TRBJ1-2
TGCGCCAGCGGTCATCCGGGACAGCGCACAGATACGCAGTATTTT	CASGHPGQRTDTQYF	TRBV4-1	TRBD1	TRBJ2-3
TGTGCCAGCAGCCTCGGACAAGCCGGCAATGAGCAGTTCTTC	CASSLGQAGNEQFF	TRBV7-6	-	TRBJ2-1
TGTGCCAGCAGCTACCCCAATAGCGGGGGCGGATCCAATGAGCAGTTCTTC	CASSYPNSGGGSNEQFF	TRBV7-9	TRBD2	TRBJ2-1
TGTGCCGGCACCAGCGGGGACCCTTACAATGAGCAGTTCTTC	CAGTSGDPYNEQFF	TRBV7-9	TRBD2	TRBJ2-1
TGCGCCACCTCCGGACTCGAGCAAGAGACCCAGTACTTC	CATSGLEQETQYF	TRBV5-1	-	TRBJ2-5
TGTGCCAGCAGTAGACTAGTACCTTACGAGCAGTACTTC	CASSRLVPYEQYF	TRBV27	-	TRBJ2-7
TGTGCCAGCAGCCCCTTATCCACAGATACGCAGTATTTT	CASSPLSTDTQYF	TRBV14	-	TRBJ2-3
TGCAGCGGATGGGCTAGCGGGTTCACCGAGCAGTACTTC	CSGWASGFTEQYF	TRBV29-1	TRBD2	TRBJ2-7
TGTGCCAGCAGCGTGGGGACAGGGTCTTTAGGAGAGACCCAGTACTTC	CASSVGTGSLGETQYF	TRBV9	TRBD1	TRBJ2-5
TGTGCCAGCAGCCTGGACAGGGGAAACCACAATGAGCAGTTCTTC	CASSLDRGNHNEQFF	TRBV7-6	TRBD1	TRBJ2-1
TGTGCCAGCAGCCAAGAGGGAAAGCCCCAGCATTTT	CASSQEGKPQHF	TRBV7-9	-	TRBJ1-5
TGTGCCAGTAGTAAGGGAAGATTGGGAGGGTCCATGAACACTGAAGCTTTCTTT	CASSKGRLGGSMNTEAFF	TRBV19	-	TRBJ1-1
TGCGCCAGCAGCTTGGCATTGGGACAGGGGGCCAGCTACACCTTC	CASSLALGQGASYTF	TRBV5-1	TRBD1	TRBJ1-2
TGTGCCAGCAGCCCCCCGGCTAGCGGGACATACAATGAGCAGTTCTTC	CASSPPASGTYNEQFF	TRBV11-3	TRBD2	TRBJ2-1
TGTGCCAGCAGCCCGACTAGCGGATATCTCCTAGGGAATGAGCAGTTCTTC	CASSPTSGYLLGNEQFF	TRBV7-9	TRBD2	TRBJ2-1